These 32 T cell receptor beta chains originate from one sample sequenced in a study of T and B cells in COVID-19 patients. Blood genomic DNA input for TRB amplification was roughly 250-550 ng. Multiplex PCR with BIOMED2 TRB-A/B primer pools amplified TRB rearrangements. TCRdb itself ran the multiplex PCR reads through MiXCR, one entry per CDR3 protein. The sample consists of tens of thousands of distinct CDR3 sequences, approximately 30% of them appearing once. The sequenced sample was blood. The receptor source for this set is a human donor who had recovered from COVID-19.

The gene calls are TRBV6-5 and TRBJ2-7; 9 nucleotides align to TRBD1. CDR1 and CDR2 from the germline V gene are MNHEY and SVGAGI. The CDR3 runs 16 residues. V shed 7 bases and J 3 bases; nucleotides not matched to a gene: 13. The CDR3: CASNRFAETGGYEQYF. The DNA of the CDR3 is TGTGCCAGCAACCGGTTTGCCGAGACAGGGGGCTACGAGCAGTACTTC.

The V gene is TRBV19, the J gene TRBJ1-6, with TRBD1 matching 8 bases. Germline V gene sequence: CDR1 LNHDA, CDR2 SQIVND (reference sequence). V dropped 6 bases and J dropped 2; count of bases not matched to a gene: 9. The CDR3 has 17 residues. The CDR3 bases are TGTGCCAGTAGACCAACCTCAGGGGGCGCCTATAATTCACCCCTCCACTTT. This gives the protein CASRPTSGGAYNSPLHF.

This clonotype was seen more than once but under ten times. This sequence joins TRBV6-5 and TRBJ2-3, with TRBD1 matching 7 bases. Germline V CDR1 and CDR2: MNHEY, SVGAGI. V lost 6 bases and J lost 6; bases outside the gene matches: 12. This CDR3 has 15 amino acids. The CDR3 loop is CASSDRQGGYDTQYF. Written as DNA, the CDR3 is TGTGCCAGCAGCGACCGCCAAGGGGGCTATGATACGCAGTATTTT.

This clonotype was seen more than once but under ten times. The J gene is TRBJ2-5, the V gene TRBV10-3; D call uncertain. Germline CDR1 reads ENHRY; CDR2 reads SYGVKD. The CDR3 runs 12 residues. Trimming removed 3 bases at V and 4 bases at J, with 6 bases between. The CDR3 region is CAISETGETQYF. CDR3 coding DNA: TGTGCCATCAGTGAAACCGGAGAGACCCAGTACTTC.

The chain uses TRBV20-1 and TRBJ2-3; a weak D match, TRBD2 (6 bases). This CDR3 comprises 12 residues. Trimming pared 3 bases from V and 9 bases from J, leaving 13 bases between. The germline V gene encodes CDR1 DFQATT and CDR2 SNEGSKA (reference sequence). CDR3 bases: TGCAGTGCTAGCGGGACTTCCCCAACGCAGTATTTT. It specifies CSASGTSPTQYF.

The sample holds a few counts of this clonotype. The chain employs TRBV27 and TRBJ2-1; D is perhaps TRBD1 (6 bases). The CDR3 loop spans 16 amino acids. Trimming removed 5 bases at V and 1 base at J, with 15 bases between. Germline values: CDR1 MNHEY, CDR2 SMNVEV (reference sequence). CDR3 sequence reads: CASSTTGTSSYNEQFF. CDR3 nucleotide sequence: TGTGCCAGCAGTACGACCGGGACATCATCCTACAATGAGCAGTTCTTC.

The rearrangement joins TRBV12-3 or TRBV12-4 to TRBJ1-3; perhaps TRBD1 as D (6 bases). CDR3 length: 14 residues. Trimming left V 6 bases short and J 2 bases short, with 11 bases between. The CDR3 sequence: CASRAQGPGNTIYF. The CDR3 DNA is TGTGCCAGCAGGGCACAGGGCCCTGGAAACACCATATATTTT.

This clonotype was found once. This may come from a read error, since a much larger clone is one base off. The rearrangement links TRBV13 to TRBJ2-5; D may be TRBD2 (6 bases). CDR3 length: 14 residues. Germline lookup yields CDR1 PRHDT and CDR2 FYEKMQ (reference sequence). V was shortened by 5 bases and J by 4 bases, with 14 bases between the two germline ends. The CDR3 region is CASSQEGGGETQYF. The CDR3 DNA reads as TGTGCCAGCAGCCAGGAGGGAGGTGGAGAGACCCAGTACTTC.

The gene calls are TRBV24-1 and TRBJ2-3, with 9 bases aligning to TRBD1. CDR3 size: 15 residues. The germline gives CDR1 KGHDR, CDR2 SFDVKD. J gave up 6 bases and V 3 bases, and 6 bases lay outside the gene matches. CDR3 bases: TGTGCCACCAGTGATACCGGGACAGGGAGGGATACGCAGTATTTT. It yields the protein CATSDTGTGRDTQYF.

This clonotype was observed a handful of times. This chain connects TRBV27 to TRBJ2-2; D gene unclear. CDR1 is MNHEY and CDR2 is SMNVEV in the germline V gene (reference sequence). The CDR3 spans 14 residues. Trimming took 2 bases from V and 1 from J, leaving 5 bases between them. This chain's CDR3 is CASSLGRNTGELFF. The CDR3 DNA reads TGTGCCAGCAGTTTAGGCAGGAACACCGGGGAGCTGTTTTTT.

V is TRBV10-3 and J is TRBJ2-7; TRBD2 aligns across 16 bases. V lost 2 bases and J lost 1; bases outside the gene matches: 5. Germline CDR1 reads ENHRY; CDR2 reads SYGVKD. The CDR3 has 18 residues. This CDR3 reads CAISEGTSGGAWSYEQYF. The DNA of the CDR3 is TGTGCCATCAGTGAGGGGACTAGCGGGGGGGCCTGGTCCTACGAGCAGTACTTC.

In its sample, this clonotype was seen many times. V and J are TRBV15 and TRBJ1-6; the D is unclear. CDR1 and CDR2 from the germline V gene are LNHNV and YYDKDF (reference sequence). Trimming shortened V by 0 bases and J by 6 bases, and 9 bases separated the two germline ends. CDR3 length equals 15 residues. The chain's CDR3 is CATSRDGVPNSPLHF. CDR3 DNA: TGTGCCACCAGCAGAGATGGGGTCCCTAATTCACCCCTCCACTTT.

In the case of this clonotype: Its ends do not fully match the called genes, so a read error is possible. The rearrangement links TRBV5-6 to TRBJ1-2, with 9 bases fitting TRBD1. The CDR3 length is 15 residues. Germline V gene lookup returns CDR1 SGHDT and CDR2 YYEEEE. The CDR3 DNA is TGCGCCAGCAGCTTTACAGGGGGCGCCGGTTATGGCTACACCTTC. It yields the protein CASSFTGGAGYGYTF.

The sample holds many counts of this clonotype. This chain connects TRBV27 to TRBJ2-3, with TRBD2 matching 7 bases. Germline values: CDR1 MNHEY, CDR2 SMNVEV (reference sequence). There are 16 residues in the CDR3. After removal of 5 bases from V and 2 bases from J, the junction contained 10 bases not matched to a gene. CDR3 coding DNA: TGTGCCAGCAGTCCGCGCCAGACTAGCCCCACAGATACGCAGTATTTT. It yields the protein CASSPRQTSPTDTQYF.

This rearrangement joins TRBV7-9 to TRBJ1-1; tentatively, D is TRBD1 (5 bases). Germline V lookup: CDR1 SEHNR, CDR2 FQNEAQ (reference sequence). The length of the CDR3 is 15 residues. V gave up 5 bases and J gave up 3 bases, with 16 bases separating them. The CDR3 bases are TGTGCCAGCAGCCCACCCAGGGTTACGGACACTGAAGCTTTCTTT. It yields the protein CASSPPRVTDTEAFF.

The rearrangement uses TRBV19 and TRBJ1-3, with 9 bases fitting TRBD1. The J segment lost 3 bases and the V segment lost 6 bases, leaving 6 bases of the junction unmatched. The CDR3 extends over 15 amino acids. Germline V gene data show CDR1 as LNHDA and CDR2 as SQIVND (reference sequence). The CDR3 DNA reads TGTGCCAGTAGCGAACAGGGGGCTCGTGGAAACACCATATATTTT. It translates to CASSEQGARGNTIYF. The full variable domain, completed using reference TRBV19 and TRBJ1-3, is DGGITQSPKYLFRKEGQNVTLSCEQNLNHDAMYWYRQDPGQGLRLIYYSQIVNDFQKGDIAEGYSVSREKKESFPLTVTSAQKNPTAFYLCASSEQGARGNTIYFGEGSWLTVV.

This clonotype was seen more than once but under ten times. V usage is TRBV5-4 and J usage is TRBJ2-7; tentative D call: TRBD2 (5 bases). Germline V gene sequence: CDR1 SGHNT, CDR2 YYREEE (reference sequence). This CDR3 contains 13 residues. The V end lost 3 bases, the J end lost 2 bases, and 9 bases lay between the germline ends. DNA of the CDR3: TGTGCCAGCAGCTCGCCGGGGACCTACGAGCAGTACTTC. This sequence encodes CASSSPGTYEQYF.

J is TRBJ2-7 and V is TRBV7-9, with D unresolved. The germline V gene has CDR1 SEHNR and CDR2 FQNEAQ (reference sequence). This CDR3 comprises 14 residues. V was pared by 5 bases and J by 1 base, with 12 bases between. The CDR3: CASSPTDGSYEQYF. The CDR3 DNA is TGTGCCAGCAGCCCAACGGACGGGTCCTACGAGCAGTACTTC. The entire variable domain, with the rest obtained from reference TRBV7-9 and TRBJ2-7, is as follows: DTGVSQNPRHKITKRGQNVTFRCDPISEHNRLYWYRQTLGQGPEFLTYFQNEAQLEKSRLLSDRFSAERPKGSFSTLEIQRTEQGDSAMYLCASSPTDGSYEQYFGPGTRLTVT.

This chain connects TRBV18 to TRBJ1-6; D might be TRBD1 (5 bases). V dropped 3 bases and J dropped 6 bases, with 12 bases sitting between them. This CDR3 has 15 residues. Germline V gives CDR1 KGHSH, CDR2 LQKENI. CDR3 sequence reads: CASSPLAQGNSPLHF. Written as DNA, the CDR3 is TGTGCCAGCTCACCCCTTGCGCAGGGTAATTCACCCCTCCACTTT.

A few counts support this clonotype. This sequence joins TRBV5-1 and TRBJ2-3, with TRBD2 matching over 8 bases. Germline V gene lookup returns CDR1 SGHRS and CDR2 YFSETQ. This CDR3 is built from 16 residues. The V segment lost 4 bases and the J segment 5 bases; nucleotides outside the gene matches: 12. The CDR3 DNA follows: TGCGCCAGCAGCATGCCAGGACTAGCTGCTAAAGATACGCAGTATTTT. Encoded protein: CASSMPGLAAKDTQYF.

The V gene is TRBV27, the J gene TRBJ1-2; 7 bases are shared with TRBD1. V trimming: 5 bases; J trimming: 8 bases; junction bases outside the gene matches: 5. Looked up from germline, CDR1 is MNHEY and CDR2 is SMNVEV (reference sequence). The CDR3 loop spans 12 amino acids. The CDR3 DNA reads TGTGCCAGCAGTGAAGGGGGCAGAGGCTACACCTTC. This encodes CASSEGGRGYTF.

This clonotype has only a few counts. Written as DNA, the CDR3 is TGTGCCAGCACTGGCCCCGGCAGACACTATGGCTACACCTTC. This translates into CASTGPGRHYGYTF. This chain joins TRBV6-5 and TRBJ1-2, with unresolved D. V lost 7 bases and J lost 3, with 15 bases in between. This CDR3 contains 14 residues. Germline V gives CDR1 MNHEY, CDR2 SVGAGI.

The chain recombines TRBV20-1 with TRBJ2-7; 8 bases match TRBD2. V lost 7 bases to trimming and J lost 2 bases; unmatched junction nucleotides: 7. The V gene's germline CDR1 is DFQATT and CDR2 SNEGSKA (reference sequence). The CDR3 consists of 13 residues. DNA of the CDR3: TGCAGTGGGGAGGCGGGGGGTACCTACGAGCAGTACTTC. Protein product: CSGEAGGTYEQYF.

V usage is TRBV20-1 and J usage is TRBJ2-2; D call uncertain. V was pared by 3 bases and J by 4 bases, with 12 bases between. Germline assignment: CDR1 DFQATT and CDR2 SNEGSKA (reference sequence). This CDR3 contains 14 residues. The CDR3 region is CSARYPPSTGELFF. Written as DNA, the CDR3 is TGCAGTGCTAGGTACCCTCCTTCCACCGGGGAGCTGTTTTTT.

The rearrangement uses TRBV5-1 and TRBJ2-2; 8 bases are a match to TRBD1. The CDR3 totals 15 residues. Germline CDR1 is SGHRS and CDR2 is YFSETQ. Trimming removed 2 bases from V and 3 bases from J; junction bases left unmatched: 3. The CDR3 DNA is TGCGCCAGCAGCTTACAGGGGGATCACACCGGGGAGCTGTTTTTT. Translated: CASSLQGDHTGELFF.

This sequence joins TRBV6-1 and TRBJ1-4; D perhaps matches TRBD1 (5 bases). V was shortened by 6 bases and J by 8 bases, with 19 bases between the two germline ends. This CDR3 spans 15 amino acids. The germline V gene encodes CDR1 MNHNS and CDR2 SASEGT. CDR3 sequence (DNA): TGTGCCAGCAGGGACCCTAAGGGGAGGATAGAAAAACTGTTTTTT. Protein: CASRDPKGRIEKLFF.

CDR3 DNA sequence: TGCAGTGCTGAACAAGAGACCCAGTACTTC. Amino acids: CSAEQETQYF. This sequence joins TRBV20-1 and TRBJ2-5; no definite D call. The CDR3 totals 10 residues. Per germline, CDR1 DFQATT and CDR2 SNEGSKA (reference sequence). V was pared by 5 bases and J by 2 bases, with 3 bases between.

The V and J genes are TRBV5-1 and TRBJ2-3, with D perhaps matching TRBD1 (6 bases). The germline V gene has CDR1 SGHRS and CDR2 YFSETQ. V was pared by 4 bases and J by 0 bases, with 12 bases between. This CDR3 contains 15 residues. CDR3 coding DNA: TGCGCCAGCAGCACTCGGACAGCTAGCACAGATACGCAGTATTTT. Translating it yields CASSTRTASTDTQYF.

The genes are TRBV7-6 and TRBJ2-3; TRBD2 matches 10 bases. The ends lost 5 bases at V and 3 bases at J; junction bases unmatched: 5. Per germline, CDR1 SGHVS and CDR2 FNYEAQ. The CDR3 runs to 15 residues. This CDR3 is CASSPRGLATDTQYF. The CDR3 region has the DNA TGTGCCAGCAGCCCAAGGGGACTAGCGACAGATACGCAGTATTTT.

CDR3 bases: TGTGCCAGCAGCCCACATCCAGGGTCCGGGGAGCTGTTTTTT. As protein: CASSPHPGSGELFF. The gene calls are TRBV7-6 and TRBJ2-2; D perhaps matches TRBD1 (5 bases). V shed 5 bases and J shed 6 bases, with 13 bases lying between them. This CDR3 has 14 amino acids. CDR1 is SGHVS, CDR2 FNYEAQ, per germline.

The DNA for the CDR3 is TGTGCCAGCAGCTTACCCCGAAGGAACACTGAAGCTTTCTTT. Protein sequence: CASSLPRRNTEAFF. The chain has TRBV7-2 and TRBJ1-1; D unresolved. Trimming cost V 2 bases and J 1 base, with 8 bases left between them. The V gene's germline CDR1 is SGHTA and CDR2 FQGNSA. This CDR3 contains 14 residues.

This clonotype was picked up many times. The chain has TRBV6-6 and TRBJ1-4; D remains unclear. CDR1 is MNHNY, CDR2 SVGAGI, per germline (reference sequence). Trimming took off 11 bases at V and 4 bases at J, with 11 bases between the two ends. This CDR3 is built from 12 residues. The CDR3 nucleotides read TGTGCCGGAGGGCGGGGTAATGAAAAACTGTTTTTT. Protein sequence: CAGGRGNEKLFF.